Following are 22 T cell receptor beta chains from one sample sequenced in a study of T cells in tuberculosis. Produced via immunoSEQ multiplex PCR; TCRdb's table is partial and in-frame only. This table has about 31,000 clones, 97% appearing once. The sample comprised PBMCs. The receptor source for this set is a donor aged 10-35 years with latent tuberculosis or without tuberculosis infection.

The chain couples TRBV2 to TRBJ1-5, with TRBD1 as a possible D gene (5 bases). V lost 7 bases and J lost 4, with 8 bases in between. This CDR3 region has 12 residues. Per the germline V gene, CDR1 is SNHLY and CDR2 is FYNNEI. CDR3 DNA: TGTGCCAGCACCGGGGGTAATCAGCCCCAGCATTTT. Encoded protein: CASTGGNQPQHF. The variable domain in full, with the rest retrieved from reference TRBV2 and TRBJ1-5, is EPEVTQTPSHQVTQMGQEVILRCVPISNHLYFYWYRQILGQKVEFLVSFYNNEISEKSEIFDDQFSVERPDGSNFTLKIRSTKLEDSAMYFCASTGGNQPQHFGDGTRLSIL.

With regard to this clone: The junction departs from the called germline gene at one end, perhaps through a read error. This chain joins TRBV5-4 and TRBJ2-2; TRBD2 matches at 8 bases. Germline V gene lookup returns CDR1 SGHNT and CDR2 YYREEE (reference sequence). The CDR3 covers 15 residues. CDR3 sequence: CASSFPAGVTGELFF. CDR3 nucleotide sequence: TGTGCCAGTAGCTTCCCAGCGGGGGTCACCGGGGAGCTGTTTTTT.

The CDR3, as DNA: TGTGCCAGCAGCATTGGACAGGCGGGCTATGGCTACACCTTC. Translating gives CASSIGQAGYGYTF. This sequence joins TRBV28 and TRBJ1-2; 7 bases align to TRBD1. CDR3 length: 14 residues. CDR1 and CDR2 from the germline V gene are MDHEN and SYDVKM. V shed 6 bases and J 4 bases; nucleotides not matched to a gene: 8.

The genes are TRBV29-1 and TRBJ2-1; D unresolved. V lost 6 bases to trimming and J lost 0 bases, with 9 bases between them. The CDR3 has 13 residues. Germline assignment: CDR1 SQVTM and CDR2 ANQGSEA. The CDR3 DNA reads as TGCAGCGTCGGTAAGAGCTCCTACAATGAGCAGTTCTTC. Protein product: CSVGKSSYNEQFF.

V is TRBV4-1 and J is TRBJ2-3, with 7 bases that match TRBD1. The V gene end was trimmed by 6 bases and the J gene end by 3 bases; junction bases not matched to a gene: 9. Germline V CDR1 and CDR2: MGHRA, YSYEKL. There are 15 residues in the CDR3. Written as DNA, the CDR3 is TGCGCCAGCAGAGACTACAGGGGTGGGACAGATACGCAGTATTTT. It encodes CASRDYRGGTDTQYF.

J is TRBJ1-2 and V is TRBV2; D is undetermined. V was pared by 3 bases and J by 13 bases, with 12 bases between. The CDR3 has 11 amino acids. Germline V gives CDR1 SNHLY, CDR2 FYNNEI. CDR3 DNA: TGTGCCAGCAGTGAGGTAACTGCTTCCACCTTC. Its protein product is CASSEVTASTF.

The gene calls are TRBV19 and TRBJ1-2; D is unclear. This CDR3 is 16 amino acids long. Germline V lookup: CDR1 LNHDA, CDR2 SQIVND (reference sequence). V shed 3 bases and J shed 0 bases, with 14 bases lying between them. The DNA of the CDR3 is TGTGCCAGTAGTATTCGGAGGCCTGAAGCTAACTATGGCTACACCTTC. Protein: CASSIRRPEANYGYTF.

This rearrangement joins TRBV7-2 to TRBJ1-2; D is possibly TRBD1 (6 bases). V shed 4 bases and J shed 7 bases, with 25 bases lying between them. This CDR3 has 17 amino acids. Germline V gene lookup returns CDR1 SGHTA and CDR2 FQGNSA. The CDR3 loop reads CASSYLRMGGLLSGYTF. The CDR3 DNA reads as TGTGCCAGCAGCTACCTACGTATGGGGGGGCTTTTGTCTGGCTACACCTTC.

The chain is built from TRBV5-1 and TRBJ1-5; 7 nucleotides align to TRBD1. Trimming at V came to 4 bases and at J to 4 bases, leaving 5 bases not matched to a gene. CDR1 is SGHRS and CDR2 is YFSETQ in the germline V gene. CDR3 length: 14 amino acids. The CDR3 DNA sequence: TGCGCCAGCAGCCTGGGACAGCTGAATCAGCCCCAGCATTTT. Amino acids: CASSLGQLNQPQHF.

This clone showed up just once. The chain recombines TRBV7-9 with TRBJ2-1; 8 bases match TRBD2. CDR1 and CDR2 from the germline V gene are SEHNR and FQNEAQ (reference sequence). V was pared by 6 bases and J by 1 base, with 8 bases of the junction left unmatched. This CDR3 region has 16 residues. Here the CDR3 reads CASSPTSGPSYNEQFF. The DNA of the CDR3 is TGTGCCAGCAGTCCCACTAGCGGTCCTTCCTACAATGAGCAGTTCTTC. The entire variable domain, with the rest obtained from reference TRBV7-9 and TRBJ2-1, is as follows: DTGVSQNPRHKITKRGQNVTFRCDPISEHNRLYWYRQTLGQGPEFLTYFQNEAQLEKSRLLSDRFSAERPKGSFSTLEIQRTEQGDSAMYLCASSPTSGPSYNEQFFGPGTRLTVL.

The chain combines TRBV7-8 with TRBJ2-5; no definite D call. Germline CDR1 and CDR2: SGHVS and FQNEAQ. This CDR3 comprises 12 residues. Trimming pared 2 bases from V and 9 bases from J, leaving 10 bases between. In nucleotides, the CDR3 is TGTGCCAGCAGCTTACCTAGAACGGCCCAGTACTTC. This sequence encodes CASSLPRTAQYF.

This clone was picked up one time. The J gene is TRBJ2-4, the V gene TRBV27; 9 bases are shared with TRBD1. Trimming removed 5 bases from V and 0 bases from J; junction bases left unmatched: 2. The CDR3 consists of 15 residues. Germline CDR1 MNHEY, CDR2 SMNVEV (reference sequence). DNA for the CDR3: TGTGCCAGCAGTGCGGACAGGGGAGCCAAAAACATTCAGTACTTC. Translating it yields CASSADRGAKNIQYF.

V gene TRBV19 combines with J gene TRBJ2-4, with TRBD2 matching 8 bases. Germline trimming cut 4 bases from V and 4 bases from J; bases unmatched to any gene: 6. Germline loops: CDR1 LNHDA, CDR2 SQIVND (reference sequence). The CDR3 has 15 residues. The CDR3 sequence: CASSTAGTSKNIQYF. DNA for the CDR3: TGTGCCAGTAGTACCGCCGGGACTAGTAAAAACATTCAGTACTTC.

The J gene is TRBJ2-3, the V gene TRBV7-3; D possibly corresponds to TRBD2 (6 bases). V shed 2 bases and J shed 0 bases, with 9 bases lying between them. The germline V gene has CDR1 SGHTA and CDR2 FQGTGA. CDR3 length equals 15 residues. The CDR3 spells CASSLVAGSTDTQYF. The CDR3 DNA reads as TGTGCCAGCAGCTTAGTGGCGGGGAGCACAGATACGCAGTATTTT.

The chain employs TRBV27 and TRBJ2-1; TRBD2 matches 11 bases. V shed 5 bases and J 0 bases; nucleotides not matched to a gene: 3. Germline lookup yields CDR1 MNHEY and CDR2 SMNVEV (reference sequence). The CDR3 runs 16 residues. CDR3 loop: CASSITSGSSYNEQFF. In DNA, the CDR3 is TGTGCCAGCAGTATAACTAGCGGGAGCTCCTACAATGAGCAGTTCTTC.

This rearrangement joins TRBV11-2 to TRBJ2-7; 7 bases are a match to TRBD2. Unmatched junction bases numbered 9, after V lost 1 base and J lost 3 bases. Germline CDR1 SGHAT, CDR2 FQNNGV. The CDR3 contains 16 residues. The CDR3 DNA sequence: TGTGCCAGCAGCTTAGTAATCGGCAGGGAGGGCTACGAGCAGTACTTC. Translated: CASSLVIGREGYEQYF. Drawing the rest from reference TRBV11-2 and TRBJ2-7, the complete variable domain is EAGVAQSPRYKIIEKRQSVAFWCNPISGHATLYWYQQILGQGPKLLIQFQNNGVVDDSQLPKDRFSAERLKGVDSTLKIQPAKLEDSAVYLCASSLVIGREGYEQYFGPGTRLTVT.

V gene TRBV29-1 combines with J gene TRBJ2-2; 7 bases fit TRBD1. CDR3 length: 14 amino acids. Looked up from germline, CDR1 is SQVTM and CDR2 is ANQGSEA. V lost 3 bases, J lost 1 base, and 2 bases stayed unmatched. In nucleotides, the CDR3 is TGCAGCGTTGACAGGGGGAAGAACACCGGGGAGCTGTTTTTT. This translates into CSVDRGKNTGELFF.

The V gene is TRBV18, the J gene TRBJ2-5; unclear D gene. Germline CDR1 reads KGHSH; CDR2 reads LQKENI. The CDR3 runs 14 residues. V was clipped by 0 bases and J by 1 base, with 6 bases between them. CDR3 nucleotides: TGTGCCAGCTCACCACCTCAACTCCAAGAGACCCAGTACTTC. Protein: CASSPPQLQETQYF.

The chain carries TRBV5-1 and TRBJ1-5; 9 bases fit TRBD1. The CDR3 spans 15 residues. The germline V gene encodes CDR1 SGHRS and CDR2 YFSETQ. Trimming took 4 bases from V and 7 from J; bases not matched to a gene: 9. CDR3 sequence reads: CASSPDRGLGQPQHF. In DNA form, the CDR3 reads TGCGCCAGCAGCCCGGACAGGGGATTGGGCCAGCCCCAGCATTTT. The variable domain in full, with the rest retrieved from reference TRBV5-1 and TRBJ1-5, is KAGVTQTPRYLIKTRGQQVTLSCSPISGHRSVSWYQQTPGQGLQFLFEYFSETQRNKGNFPGRFSGRQFSNSRSEMNVSTLELGDSALYLCASSPDRGLGQPQHFGDGTRLSIL.

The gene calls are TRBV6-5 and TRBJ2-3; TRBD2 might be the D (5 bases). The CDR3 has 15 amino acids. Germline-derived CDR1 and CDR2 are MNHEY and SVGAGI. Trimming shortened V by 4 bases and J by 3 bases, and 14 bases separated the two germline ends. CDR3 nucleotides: TGTGCCAGCAGTTCCATATTCGGCGGGACAGATACGCAGTATTTT. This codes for CASSSIFGGTDTQYF.

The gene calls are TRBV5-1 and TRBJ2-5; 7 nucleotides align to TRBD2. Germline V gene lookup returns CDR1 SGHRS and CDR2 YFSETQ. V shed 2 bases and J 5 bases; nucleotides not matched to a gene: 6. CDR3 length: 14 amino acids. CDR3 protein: CASSLVSGAETQYF. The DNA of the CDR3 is TGCGCCAGCAGCTTAGTAAGCGGGGCTGAGACCCAGTACTTC.

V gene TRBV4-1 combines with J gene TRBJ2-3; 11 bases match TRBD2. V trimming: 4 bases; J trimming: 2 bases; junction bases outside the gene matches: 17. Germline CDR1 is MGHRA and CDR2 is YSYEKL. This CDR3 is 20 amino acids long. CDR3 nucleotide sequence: TGCGCCAGCAGCCCGGGGGTAGCGGGAGGGCCAATAACGAACACAGATACGCAGTATTTT. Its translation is CASSPGVAGGPITNTDTQYF.